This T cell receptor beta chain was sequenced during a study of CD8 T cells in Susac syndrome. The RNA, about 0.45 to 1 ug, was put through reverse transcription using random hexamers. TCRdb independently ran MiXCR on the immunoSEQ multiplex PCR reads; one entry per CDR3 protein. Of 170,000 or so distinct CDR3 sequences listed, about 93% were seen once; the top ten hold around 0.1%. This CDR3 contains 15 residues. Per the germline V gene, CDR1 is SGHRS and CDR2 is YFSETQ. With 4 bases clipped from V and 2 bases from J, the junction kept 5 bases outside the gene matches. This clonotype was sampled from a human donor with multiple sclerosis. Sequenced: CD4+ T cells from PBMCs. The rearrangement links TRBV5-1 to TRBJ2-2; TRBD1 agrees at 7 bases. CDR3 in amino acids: CASSQGDSNTGELFF. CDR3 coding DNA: TGCGCCAGCAGCCAAGGGGACAGTAACACCGGGGAGCTGTTTTTT.